This entry lists 21 T cell receptor beta chains sequenced from one sample in a study of shared clonotypes between healthy human individuals. This table comes from immunoSEQ multiplex PCR, and its TCRdb copy is limited to in-frame clones, with some not included. The table has 2 million to 2.5 million clones, under 97% seen once; the top ten hold 0.13%. Sequences were obtained from naive CD4+ T cells sorted from blood. Specified subset: CD45RA+ positively selected. All receptors derive from a man between 18 and 29 years old in good health.

V gene TRBV11-3 combines with J gene TRBJ2-1; no clear D gene. This CDR3 comprises 15 residues. Germline CDR1 reads SGHNT; CDR2 reads YENEEA. The ends were cut back, 2 bases at V and 2 bases at J, with 10 bases in the middle. CDR3: CASSLRTVTYNEQFF. The CDR3 DNA is TGTGCCAGCAGCTTACGAACAGTTACCTACAATGAGCAGTTCTTC.

The gene calls are TRBV18 and TRBJ1-4; D is unclear. Germline CDR1 KGHSH, CDR2 LQKENI. Trimming took 5 bases from V and 8 from J, leaving 12 bases between them. CDR3 length equals 13 residues. DNA for the CDR3: TGTGCCAGCTCAACGACCTTAGTGGAAAAACTGTTTTTT. Translating gives CASSTTLVEKLFF. Full variable domain (missing parts from reference TRBV18 and TRBJ1-4): NAGVMQNPRHLVRRRGQEARLRCSPMKGHSHVYWYRQLPEEGLKFMVYLQKENIIDESGMPKERFSAEFPKEGPSILRIQQVVRGDSAAYFCASSTTLVEKLFFGSGTQLSVL.

The rearrangement joins TRBV2 to TRBJ2-3, with unresolved D. The CDR3 has 11 amino acids. The ends were cut back, 4 bases at V and 6 bases at J, with 5 bases in the middle. CDR1 and CDR2 from the germline V gene are SNHLY and FYNNEI. The CDR3 region is CASSGVDTQYF. The DNA of the CDR3 is TGTGCCAGCAGTGGGGTGGATACGCAGTATTTT. The full variable domain, with the rest looked up from reference TRBV2 and TRBJ2-3, is EPEVTQTPSHQVTQMGQEVILRCVPISNHLYFYWYRQILGQKVEFLVSFYNNEISEKSEIFDDQFSVERPDGSNFTLKIRSTKLEDSAMYFCASSGVDTQYFGPGTRLTVL.

This clone occurred a few times. The chain joins TRBV7-2 to TRBJ1-2; no clear D gene. The germline V and J ends were trimmed by 5 bases and 6 bases, with 10 bases remaining between them. Germline CDR1 reads SGHTA; CDR2 reads FQGNSA. The CDR3 spans 12 residues. The CDR3 region is CASSPAHNGYTF. CDR3 coding DNA: TGTGCCAGCAGCCCAGCGCATAATGGCTACACCTTC.

This chain links TRBV6-5 with TRBJ2-5; D not certain. Trimming pared 4 bases from V and 1 base from J, leaving 4 bases between. This CDR3 has 12 residues. Germline V gene data show CDR1 as MNHEY and CDR2 as SVGAGI. In DNA form, the CDR3 reads TGTGCCAGCAGTTCCATCCAAGAGACCCAGTACTTC. Translating it yields CASSSIQETQYF.

The chain recombines TRBV4-1 with TRBJ1-4, with unresolved D. CDR3 length equals 14 residues. Trimming pared 2 bases from V and 4 bases from J, leaving 8 bases between. CDR1 MGHRA and CDR2 YSYEKL come from the germline V gene. This CDR3 reads CASSQFRGNEKLFF. CDR3 DNA sequence: TGCGCCAGCAGCCAATTTCGGGGTAATGAAAAACTGTTTTTT.

This chain connects TRBV6-1 to TRBJ2-2, with D tentatively TRBD2 (5 bases). CDR1 MNHNS and CDR2 SASEGT come from the germline V gene. V was shortened by 2 bases and J by 1 base, with 8 bases between the two germline ends. This CDR3 is 15 amino acids long. CDR3 region: CASSEPGKNTGELFF. The CDR3 DNA is TGTGCCAGCAGTGAACCCGGGAAGAACACCGGGGAGCTGTTTTTT.

This clone has a single count. The rearrangement links TRBV5-6 to TRBJ1-3; possible D gene TRBD1, 5 bases. Germline V gene data show CDR1 as SGHDT and CDR2 as YYEEEE. The CDR3 has 17 amino acids. Trimming took off 2 bases at V and 0 bases at J, with 15 bases between the two ends. Here the CDR3 reads CASSFIDTGLSGNTIYF. CDR3 coding DNA: TGTGCCAGCAGCTTTATCGATACGGGGCTCTCTGGAAACACCATATATTTT.

This clone was detected only once. This chain uses TRBV30 with TRBJ1-6; the D is unclear. V was shortened by 5 bases and J by 5 bases, with 10 bases between the two germline ends. Germline V lookup: CDR1 GTSNPN, CDR2 SVGIG (reference sequence). This CDR3 region has 13 residues. The CDR3 sequence is CAWGRLNNSPLHF. DNA of the CDR3: TGTGCCTGGGGGCGCCTTAATAATTCACCCCTCCACTTT.

The chain has TRBV11-3 and TRBJ2-2; a possible D gene is TRBD2 (5 bases). V dropped 3 bases and J dropped 7 bases, with 9 bases sitting between them. Per the germline V gene, CDR1 is SGHNT and CDR2 is YENEEA. The CDR3 totals 13 residues. CDR3 in amino acids: CASSLGEYGELFF. DNA of the CDR3: TGTGCCAGCAGCTTGGGAGAATACGGGGAGCTGTTTTTT.

V is TRBV2 and J is TRBJ1-3; D not resolved. The length of the CDR3 is 16 residues. CDR1 is SNHLY, CDR2 FYNNEI, per germline. Trimming left V 5 bases short and J 0 bases short, with 14 bases between. The CDR3 nucleotides read TGTGCCAGCAGTCTGGCCAGACGGAGCTCTGGAAACACCATATATTTT. Amino acid sequence: CASSLARRSSGNTIYF.

The chain has TRBV2 and TRBJ1-1; no clear D. Germline values: CDR1 SNHLY, CDR2 FYNNEI. Trimming took 5 bases from V and 5 from J, leaving 9 bases between them. The CDR3 length is 12 residues. The CDR3 nucleotides are TGTGCCAGCAGTACGGACGCTACTGAAGCTTTCTTT. Its translation: CASSTDATEAFF.

The chain links TRBV5-4 to TRBJ2-1; 7 nucleotides agree with TRBD2. Losses at the gene ends were 1 base for V and 2 bases for J; bases not matched to a gene: 0. The V gene's germline CDR1 is SGHNT and CDR2 YYREEE (reference sequence). The CDR3 loop spans 14 amino acids. CDR3 sequence reads: CASSLLAAYNEQFF. The CDR3 DNA sequence: TGTGCCAGCAGCTTGCTAGCGGCCTACAATGAGCAGTTCTTC. The whole variable domain, filled in from reference TRBV5-4 and TRBJ2-1, reads ETGVTQSPTHLIKTRGQQVTLRCSSQSGHNTVSWYQQALGQGPQFIFQYYREEENGRGNFPPRFSGLQFPNYSSELNVNALELDDSALYLCASSLLAAYNEQFFGPGTRLTVL.

DNA of the CDR3: TGCGCCAGCAGCTTGGAGTTAGGACAGATTAATTCACCCCTCCACTTT. Its translation: CASSLELGQINSPLHF. This chain connects TRBV5-1 to TRBJ1-6; D may be TRBD1 (6 bases). The ends were cut back, 0 bases at V and 6 bases at J, with 13 bases in the middle. Germline CDR1 is SGHRS and CDR2 is YFSETQ. CDR3 length equals 16 residues.

J is TRBJ2-5 and V is TRBV5-6; D gene unclear. The CDR3 consists of 13 residues. Germline V gives CDR1 SGHDT, CDR2 YYEEEE. The ends were cut back, 3 bases at V and 4 bases at J, with 10 bases in the middle. For the CDR3, the DNA is TGTGCCAGCAGCTGGGCGATAGGAGAGACCCAGTACTTC. It encodes CASSWAIGETQYF. Variable domain in full (rest from reference TRBV5-6 and TRBJ2-5): DAGVTQSPTHLIKTRGQQVTLRCSPKSGHDTVSWYQQALGQGPQFIFQYYEEEERQRGNFPDRFSGHQFPNYSSELNVNALLLGDSALYLCASSWAIGETQYFGPGTRLLVL.

This clone was detected only once. Within the sample, other DNA sequences also encode this same CDR3. This chain connects TRBV11-2 to TRBJ2-5; TRBD2 is a possible D gene (5 bases). The CDR3 runs 13 residues. Germline V lookup: CDR1 SGHAT, CDR2 FQNNGV. Trimming cost V 3 bases and J 2 bases, with 7 bases left between them. CDR3 region: CASSFGLQETQYF. The CDR3 nucleotides read TGTGCCAGCAGCTTTGGACTTCAAGAGACCCAGTACTTC.

The V gene is TRBV30, the J gene TRBJ2-7; 7 nucleotides agree with TRBD1. The CDR3 is 12 amino acids. Germline CDR1 GTSNPN, CDR2 SVGIG (reference sequence). The J segment lost 4 bases and the V segment lost 8 bases, leaving 8 bases of the junction unmatched. The CDR3 region is CAQQADRYEQYF. CDR3 bases: TGTGCCCAGCAGGCGGACAGGTACGAGCAGTACTTC.

About this clone itself: The identical CDR3 is also encoded by other nucleotide sequences in the sample. J is TRBJ2-1 and V is TRBV7-2; D perhaps matches TRBD1 (6 bases). The CDR3 consists of 15 residues. CDR1 and CDR2 from the germline V gene are SGHTA and FQGNSA. The V gene lost 1 base and the J gene lost 1 base, with 8 bases spanning the gap. CDR3 sequence (DNA): TGTGCCAGCAGCTTAGGGACAGCTTCCTACAATGAGCAGTTCTTC. This codes for CASSLGTASYNEQFF.

V is TRBV29-1 and J is TRBJ2-7; D is perhaps TRBD2 (6 bases). Germline V CDR1 and CDR2: SQVTM, ANQGSEA. V lost 4 bases and J lost 4, with 14 bases in between. The CDR3 length is 13 residues. Here the CDR3 reads CSVGRTRGYEQYF. In nucleotides, the CDR3 is TGCAGCGTTGGGCGGACTCGGGGGTACGAGCAGTACTTC.

V is TRBV5-1 and J is TRBJ2-2, with D perhaps TRBD1 (6 bases). The CDR3 runs 15 residues. Germline CDR1 SGHRS, CDR2 YFSETQ. Trimming took off 5 bases at V and 2 bases at J, with 13 bases between the two ends. This CDR3 reads CASSLQGSNTGELFF. In nucleotides, the CDR3 is TGCGCCAGCAGTTTACAGGGTTCTAACACCGGGGAGCTGTTTTTT.

This sequence joins TRBV5-5 and TRBJ2-7, with D unclear. Trimming shortened V by 1 base and J by 2 bases, and 16 bases separated the two germline ends. CDR3 length: 16 residues. Germline CDR1 SGHKS, CDR2 YYEKEE (reference sequence). The CDR3, as DNA: TGTGCCAGCAGCTTGTCAAGTCTGGGGTTAACCTACGAGCAGTACTTC. Encoded protein: CASSLSSLGLTYEQYF.